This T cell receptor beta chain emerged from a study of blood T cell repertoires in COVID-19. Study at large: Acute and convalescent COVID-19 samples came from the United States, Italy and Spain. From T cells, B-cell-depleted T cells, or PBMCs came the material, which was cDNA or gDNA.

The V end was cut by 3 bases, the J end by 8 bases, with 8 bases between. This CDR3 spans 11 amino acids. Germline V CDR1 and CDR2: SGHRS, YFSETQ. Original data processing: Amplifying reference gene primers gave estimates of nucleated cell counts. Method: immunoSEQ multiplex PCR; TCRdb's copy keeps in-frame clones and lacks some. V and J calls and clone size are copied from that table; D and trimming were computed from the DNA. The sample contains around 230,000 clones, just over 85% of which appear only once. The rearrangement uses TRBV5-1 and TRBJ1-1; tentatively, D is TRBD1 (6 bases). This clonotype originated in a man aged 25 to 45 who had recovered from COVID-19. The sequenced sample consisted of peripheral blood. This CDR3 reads CASSSGQEAFF. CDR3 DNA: TGCGCCAGCAGCTCTGGACAGGAAGCTTTCTTT.